This T cell receptor beta chain was documented in a study of OX40 agonist ivuxolimab in advanced cancers. Study information: Patients assigned to dose escalation were diagnosed with hepatocellular carcinoma, melanoma, renal cell or head and neck cancer. Prior checkpoint blockade (anti-PD-1, anti-PD-L1 or anti-CTLA-4) was permitted; 40% had it. Study results and caveats: More expanded clones were seen, on average, in CD8+ T cells than in CD4+. In the 0.1 to 3.0 mg/kg range, CD4+ and CD8+ blood T cells had expanded clonally by week 6.

Assay: immunoSEQ multiplex PCR; the TCRdb copy retains only in-frame clones and omits some. The sample carries about 43,000 clones, more than 85% recorded once. This clone appeared a single time. The antigen remains unidentified. Per germline, CDR1 MNHEY and CDR2 SMNVEV (reference sequence). The V end was cut by 4 bases, the J end by 5 bases, with 11 bases between. CDR3 length equals 14 residues. This chain joins TRBV27 and TRBJ2-2; no firm D call. The sequence was obtained from an adult with an advanced solid tumor such as melanoma, head and neck, liver or kidney cancer. Here the sequenced sample was CD4+ or CD8+ T cells sorted from blood, taken in a trial of the OX40 agonist ivuxolimab. The CDR3: CASSSQPLTGELFF. Written as DNA, the CDR3 is TGTGCCAGCAGTTCCCAGCCACTAACCGGGGAGCTGTTTTTT.